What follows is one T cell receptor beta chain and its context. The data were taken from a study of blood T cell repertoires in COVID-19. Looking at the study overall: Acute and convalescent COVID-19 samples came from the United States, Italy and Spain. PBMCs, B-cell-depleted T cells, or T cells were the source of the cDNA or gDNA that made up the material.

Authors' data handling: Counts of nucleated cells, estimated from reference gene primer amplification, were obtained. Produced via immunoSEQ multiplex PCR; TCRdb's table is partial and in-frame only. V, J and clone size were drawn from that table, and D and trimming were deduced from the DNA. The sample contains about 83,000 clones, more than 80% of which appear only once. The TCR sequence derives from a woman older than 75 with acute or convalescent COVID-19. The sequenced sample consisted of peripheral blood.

The CDR3 bases are TGTGCCAGCAGTTCCCGGGTCGGTAATGAAAAACTGTTTTTT. Its translation: CASSSRVGNEKLFF. V gene TRBV6-2 or TRBV6-3 combines with J gene TRBJ1-4; D not certain. Trimming took 4 bases from V and 4 from J, leaving 10 bases between them. The CDR3 spans 14 residues. Germline V gene data show CDR1 as MNHEY and CDR2 as SVGEGT.